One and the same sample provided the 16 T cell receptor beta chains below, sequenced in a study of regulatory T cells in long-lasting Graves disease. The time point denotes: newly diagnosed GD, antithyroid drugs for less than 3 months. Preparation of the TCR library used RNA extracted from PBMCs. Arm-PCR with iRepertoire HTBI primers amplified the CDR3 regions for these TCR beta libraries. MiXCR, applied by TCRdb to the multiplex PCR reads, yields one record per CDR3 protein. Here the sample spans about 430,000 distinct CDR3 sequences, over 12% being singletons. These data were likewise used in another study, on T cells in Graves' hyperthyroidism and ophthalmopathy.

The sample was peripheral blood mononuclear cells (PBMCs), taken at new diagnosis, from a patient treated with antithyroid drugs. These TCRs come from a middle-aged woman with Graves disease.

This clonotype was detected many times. Here the CDR3 reads CASSTGGSTEAFF. As DNA, the CDR3 is TGTGCCAGCAGTACAGGGGGTTCAACTGAAGCTTTCTTT. V gene TRBV2 combines with J gene TRBJ1-1; 8 nucleotides agree with TRBD1. Germline trimming cut 5 bases from V and 5 bases from J; bases unmatched to any gene: 4. Per germline, CDR1 SNHLY and CDR2 FYNNEI. The CDR3 runs to 13 residues.

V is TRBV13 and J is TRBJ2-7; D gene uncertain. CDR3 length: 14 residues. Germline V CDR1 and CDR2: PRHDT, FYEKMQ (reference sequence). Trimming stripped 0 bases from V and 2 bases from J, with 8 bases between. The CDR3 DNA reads TGTGCCAGCAGCTTAGGGATTGAGACCTACGAGCAGTACTTC. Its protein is CASSLGIETYEQYF.

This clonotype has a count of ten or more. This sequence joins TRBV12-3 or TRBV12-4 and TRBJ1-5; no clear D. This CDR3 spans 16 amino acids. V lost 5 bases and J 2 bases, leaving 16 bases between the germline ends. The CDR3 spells CASSISPGPRNQPQHF. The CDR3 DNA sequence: TGTGCCAGCAGTATTAGCCCCGGGCCCCGCAATCAGCCCCAGCATTTT.

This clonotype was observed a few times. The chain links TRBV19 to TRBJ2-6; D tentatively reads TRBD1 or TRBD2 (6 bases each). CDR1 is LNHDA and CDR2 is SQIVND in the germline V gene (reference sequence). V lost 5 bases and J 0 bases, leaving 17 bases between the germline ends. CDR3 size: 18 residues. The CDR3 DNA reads TGTGCCAGTAGTTATGAGGGGGGATATGACTCTGGGGCCAACGTCCTGACTTTC. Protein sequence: CASSYEGGYDSGANVLTF.

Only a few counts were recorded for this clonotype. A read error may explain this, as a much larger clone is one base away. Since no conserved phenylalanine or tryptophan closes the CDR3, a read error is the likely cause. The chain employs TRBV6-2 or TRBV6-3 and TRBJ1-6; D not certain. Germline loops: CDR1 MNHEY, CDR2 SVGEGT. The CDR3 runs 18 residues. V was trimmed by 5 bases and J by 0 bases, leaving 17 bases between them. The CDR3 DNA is TGTGCCAGCAGTGAGGAGGTTCGGATACGCTCCTATAATTCACCCCTCCACTCT. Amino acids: CASSEEVRIRSYNSPLHS.

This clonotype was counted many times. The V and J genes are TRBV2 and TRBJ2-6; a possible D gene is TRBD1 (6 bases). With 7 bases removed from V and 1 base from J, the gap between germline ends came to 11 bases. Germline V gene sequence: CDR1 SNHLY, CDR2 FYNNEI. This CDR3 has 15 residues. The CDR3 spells CASTGQGSGANVLTF. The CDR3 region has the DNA TGTGCCAGCACAGGCCAGGGGTCTGGGGCCAACGTCCTGACTTTC.

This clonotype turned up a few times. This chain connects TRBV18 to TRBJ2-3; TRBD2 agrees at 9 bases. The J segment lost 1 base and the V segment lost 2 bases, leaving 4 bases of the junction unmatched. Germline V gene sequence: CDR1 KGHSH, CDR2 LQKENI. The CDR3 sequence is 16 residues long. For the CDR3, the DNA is TGTGCCAGCTCACCAAAAGCGGGAGGTGGCACAGATACGCAGTATTTT. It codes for CASSPKAGGGTDTQYF.

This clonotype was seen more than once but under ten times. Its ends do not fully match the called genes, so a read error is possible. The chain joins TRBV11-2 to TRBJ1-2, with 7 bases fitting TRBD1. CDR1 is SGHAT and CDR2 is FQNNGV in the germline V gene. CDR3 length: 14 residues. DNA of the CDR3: TGTGCCAACAGCTTACTACGGACAGGTTATGGCTACACCTTC. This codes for CANSLLRTGYGYTF.

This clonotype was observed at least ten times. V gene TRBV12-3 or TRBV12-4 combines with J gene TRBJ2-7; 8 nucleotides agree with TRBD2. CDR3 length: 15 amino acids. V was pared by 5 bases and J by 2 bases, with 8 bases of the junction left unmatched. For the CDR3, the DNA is TGTGCCAGCAGTCCTCCGGGACTAGATGCCTACGAGCAGTACTTC. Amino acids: CASSPPGLDAYEQYF.

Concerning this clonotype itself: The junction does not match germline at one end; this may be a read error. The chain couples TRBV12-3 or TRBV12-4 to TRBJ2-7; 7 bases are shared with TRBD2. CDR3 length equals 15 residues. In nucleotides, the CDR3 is TGTGCCGGCAGGAAAAGGGCGGCTAGCGGCTACAAGCAGTACTTC. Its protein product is CAGRKRAASGYKQYF.

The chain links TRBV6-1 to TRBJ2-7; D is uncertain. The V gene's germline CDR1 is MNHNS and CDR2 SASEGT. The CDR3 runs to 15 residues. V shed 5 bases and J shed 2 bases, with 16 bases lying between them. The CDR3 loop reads CASSKKGQPAYEQYF. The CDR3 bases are TGTGCCAGCAGTAAGAAGGGTCAACCCGCCTACGAGCAGTACTTC.

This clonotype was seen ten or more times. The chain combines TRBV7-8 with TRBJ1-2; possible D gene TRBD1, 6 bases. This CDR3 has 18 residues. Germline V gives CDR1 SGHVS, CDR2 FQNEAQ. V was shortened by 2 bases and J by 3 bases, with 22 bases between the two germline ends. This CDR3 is CASSLRRGARNLDYGYTF. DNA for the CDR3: TGTGCCAGCAGCTTAAGGCGGGGGGCGCGAAACTTAGACTATGGCTACACCTTC.

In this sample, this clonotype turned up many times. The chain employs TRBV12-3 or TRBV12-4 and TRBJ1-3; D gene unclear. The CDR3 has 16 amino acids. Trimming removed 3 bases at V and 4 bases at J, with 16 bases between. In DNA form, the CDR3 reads TGTGCCAGCAGTTTTGGGCCAATGCAGGTGGGAAACACCATATATTTT. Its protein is CASSFGPMQVGNTIYF.

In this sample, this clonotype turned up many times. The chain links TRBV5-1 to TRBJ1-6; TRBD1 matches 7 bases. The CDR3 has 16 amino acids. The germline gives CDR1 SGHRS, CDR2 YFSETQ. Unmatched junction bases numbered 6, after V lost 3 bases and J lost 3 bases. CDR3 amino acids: CASSSVRQGYNSPLHF. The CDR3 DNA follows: TGCGCCAGCAGCTCCGTCCGACAGGGCTATAATTCACCCCTCCACTTT.

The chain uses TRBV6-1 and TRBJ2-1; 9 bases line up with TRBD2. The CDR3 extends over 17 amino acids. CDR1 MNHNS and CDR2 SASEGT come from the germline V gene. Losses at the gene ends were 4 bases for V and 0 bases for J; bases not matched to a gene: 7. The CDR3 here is CASSGPSGRLSYNEQFF. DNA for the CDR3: TGTGCCAGCAGTGGGCCAAGCGGGAGGCTCTCCTACAATGAGCAGTTCTTC.

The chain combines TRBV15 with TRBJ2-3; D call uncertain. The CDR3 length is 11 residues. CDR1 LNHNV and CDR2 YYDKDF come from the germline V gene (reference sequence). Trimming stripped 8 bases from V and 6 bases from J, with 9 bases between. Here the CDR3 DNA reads TGTGCCACCCGGGTTTTGGATACGCAGTATTTT. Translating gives CATRVLDTQYF.